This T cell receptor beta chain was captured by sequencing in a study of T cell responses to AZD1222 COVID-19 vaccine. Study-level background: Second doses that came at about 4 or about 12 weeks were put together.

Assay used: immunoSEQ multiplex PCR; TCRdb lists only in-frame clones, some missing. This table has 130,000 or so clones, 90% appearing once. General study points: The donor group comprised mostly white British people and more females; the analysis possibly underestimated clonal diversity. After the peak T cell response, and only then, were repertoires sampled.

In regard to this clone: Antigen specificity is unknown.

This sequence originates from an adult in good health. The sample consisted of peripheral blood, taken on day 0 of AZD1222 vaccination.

The CDR3 DNA is TGCGCCAGCAGCTCTGGGACTAGCGGGCGGGCTACCTACAATGAGCAGTTCTTC. The encoded protein is CASSSGTSGRATYNEQFF. V gene TRBV5-1 combines with J gene TRBJ2-1, with 12 bases aligning to TRBD2. Trimming cost V 3 bases and J 2 bases; bases outside gene matches: 9. There are 18 residues in the CDR3. CDR1 and CDR2 from the germline V gene are SGHRS and YFSETQ.